This TCR beta chain was identified during a study of blood T cell repertoires in COVID-19. Study-level information: PBMCs, B-cell-depleted T cells, or T cells provided the cDNA or gDNA that made up the material.

The CDR3 runs 19 residues. The germline V gene encodes CDR1 SGHAT and CDR2 FQNNGV. V lost 5 bases to trimming and J lost 9 bases, with 32 bases between them. Participant age was roughly 18 to 95 years, and participants resided in 25 or so US areas. Each participant's cohort was designated according to participant-reported clinical history. Two negative PCRs, clearance, or symptom resolution were required of recovered Cohort 3 donors. Assay used: immunoSEQ multiplex PCR; TCRdb lists only in-frame clones, some missing. The table has around 300,000 clones, over 70% seen once; the top ten hold over 4.5%. The receptor comes from a man aged 30 to 45 who had recovered from COVID-19. Specimen: PBMCs or T cells enriched from blood (not recorded which). J is TRBJ2-1 and V is TRBV11-2, with D uncertain. CDR3 nucleotides: TGTGCCAGCAGCCCAAGCCTCAGCAGGTGGGCTGTCGGCTTCGGTGAGCAGTTCTTC. Its translation: CASSPSLSRWAVGFGEQFF.